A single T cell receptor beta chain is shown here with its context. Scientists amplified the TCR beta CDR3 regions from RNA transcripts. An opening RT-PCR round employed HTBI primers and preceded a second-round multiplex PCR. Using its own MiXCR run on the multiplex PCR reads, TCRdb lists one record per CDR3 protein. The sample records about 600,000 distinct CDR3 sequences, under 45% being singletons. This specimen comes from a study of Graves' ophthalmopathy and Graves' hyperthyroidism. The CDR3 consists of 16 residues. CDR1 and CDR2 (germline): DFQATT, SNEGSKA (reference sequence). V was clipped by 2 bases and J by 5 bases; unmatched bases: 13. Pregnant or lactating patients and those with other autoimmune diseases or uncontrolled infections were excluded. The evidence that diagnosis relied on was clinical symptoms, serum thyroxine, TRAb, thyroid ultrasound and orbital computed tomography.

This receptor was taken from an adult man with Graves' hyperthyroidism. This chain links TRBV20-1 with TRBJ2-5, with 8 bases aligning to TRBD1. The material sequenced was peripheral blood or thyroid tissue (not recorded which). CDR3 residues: CSARLGQGFFVETQYF. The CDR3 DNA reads TGCAGTGCTAGACTAGGACAGGGATTTTTCGTGGAGACCCAGTACTTC.